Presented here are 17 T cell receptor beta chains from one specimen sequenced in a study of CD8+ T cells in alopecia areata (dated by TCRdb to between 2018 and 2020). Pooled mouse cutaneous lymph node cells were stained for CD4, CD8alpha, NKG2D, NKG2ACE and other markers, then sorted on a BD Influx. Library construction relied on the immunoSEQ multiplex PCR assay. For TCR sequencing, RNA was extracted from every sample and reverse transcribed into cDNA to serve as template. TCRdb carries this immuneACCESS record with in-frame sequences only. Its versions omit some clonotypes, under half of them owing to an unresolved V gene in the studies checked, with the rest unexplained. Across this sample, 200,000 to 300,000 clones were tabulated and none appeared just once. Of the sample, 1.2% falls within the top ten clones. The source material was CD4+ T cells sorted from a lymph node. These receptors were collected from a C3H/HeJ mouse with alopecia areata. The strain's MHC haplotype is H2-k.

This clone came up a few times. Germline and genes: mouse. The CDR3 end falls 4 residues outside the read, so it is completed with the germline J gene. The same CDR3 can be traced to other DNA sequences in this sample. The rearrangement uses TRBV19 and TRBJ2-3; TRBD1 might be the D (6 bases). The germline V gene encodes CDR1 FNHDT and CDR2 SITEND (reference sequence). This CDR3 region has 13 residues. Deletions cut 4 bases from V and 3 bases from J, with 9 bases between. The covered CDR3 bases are TGTGCCAGCAGTCCCACAGGGGCAGAA. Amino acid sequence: CASSPTGAE. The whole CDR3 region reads CASSPTGAETLYF.

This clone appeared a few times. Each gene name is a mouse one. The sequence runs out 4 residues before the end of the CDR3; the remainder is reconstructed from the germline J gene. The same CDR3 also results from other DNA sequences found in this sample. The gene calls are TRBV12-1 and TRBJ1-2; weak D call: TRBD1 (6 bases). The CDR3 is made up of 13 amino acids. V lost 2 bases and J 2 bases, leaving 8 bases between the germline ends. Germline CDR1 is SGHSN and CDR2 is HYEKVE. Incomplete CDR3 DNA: TGTGCCAGCTCTCCCGGACAGAACTCC. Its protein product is CASSPGQNS. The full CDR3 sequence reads CASSPGQNSDYTF.

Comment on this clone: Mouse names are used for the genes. This CDR3 is CAWSPTGANTEVFF. The DNA read from the CDR3 is TGTGCCTGGAGTCCGACAGGGGCAAACACA. The chain joins TRBV31 to TRBJ1-1, with 8 bases fitting TRBD1. The read comes to an end 4 residues before the CDR3 does, leaving the germline J gene to fill in the end. There are 14 residues in the CDR3. CDR1 is GKSSPN, CDR2 SITVG, per germline. The trim removed 1 base at V and 0 bases at J, leaving 1 base unmatched. Full variable domain (rest looked up from reference TRBV31 and TRBJ1-1): AQTIHQWPVAEIKAVGSPLSLGCTIKGKSSPNLYWYWQATGGTLQQLFYSITVGQVESVVQLNLSASRPKDDQFILSTEKLLLSHSGFYLCAWSPTGANTEVFFGKGTRLTVV.

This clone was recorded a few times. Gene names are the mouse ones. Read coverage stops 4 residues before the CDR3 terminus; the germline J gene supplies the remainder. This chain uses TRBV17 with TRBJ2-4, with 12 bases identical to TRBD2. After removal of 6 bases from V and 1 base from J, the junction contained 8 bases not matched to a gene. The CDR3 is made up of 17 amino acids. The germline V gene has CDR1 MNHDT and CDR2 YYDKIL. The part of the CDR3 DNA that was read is TGTGCTAGCAGCCCAGACTGGGGGGGCGGTGGTCAAAAC. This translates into CASSPDWGGGGQN. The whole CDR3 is CASSPDWGGGGQNTLYF.

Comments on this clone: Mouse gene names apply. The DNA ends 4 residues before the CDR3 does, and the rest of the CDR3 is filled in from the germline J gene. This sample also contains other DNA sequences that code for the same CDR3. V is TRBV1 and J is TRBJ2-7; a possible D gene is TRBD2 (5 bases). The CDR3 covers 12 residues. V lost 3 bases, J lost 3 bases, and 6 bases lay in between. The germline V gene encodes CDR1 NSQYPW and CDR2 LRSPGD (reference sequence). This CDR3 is CTCSAGVYEQYF. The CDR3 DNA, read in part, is TGCACCTGCAGTGCTGGGGTCTAT.

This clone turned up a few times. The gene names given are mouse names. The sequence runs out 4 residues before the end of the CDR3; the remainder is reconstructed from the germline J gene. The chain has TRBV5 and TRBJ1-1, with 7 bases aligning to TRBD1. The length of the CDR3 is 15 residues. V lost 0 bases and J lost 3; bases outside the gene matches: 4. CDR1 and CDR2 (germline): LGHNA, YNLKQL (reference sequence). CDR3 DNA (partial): TGTGCCAGCAGCCAAGAGGGACAGTCTTACACA. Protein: CASSQEGQSYT. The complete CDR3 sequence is CASSQEGQSYTEVFF.

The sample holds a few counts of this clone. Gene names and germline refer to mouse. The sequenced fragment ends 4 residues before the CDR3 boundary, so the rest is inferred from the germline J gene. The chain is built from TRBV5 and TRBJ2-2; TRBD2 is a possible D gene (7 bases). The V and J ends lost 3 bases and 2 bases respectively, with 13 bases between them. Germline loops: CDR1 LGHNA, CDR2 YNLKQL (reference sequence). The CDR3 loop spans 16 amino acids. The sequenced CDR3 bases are TGTGCCAGCAGCCACGGGGGGCCGGGGAACACCGGG. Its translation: CASSHGGPGNTG. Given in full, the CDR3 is CASSHGGPGNTGQLYF.

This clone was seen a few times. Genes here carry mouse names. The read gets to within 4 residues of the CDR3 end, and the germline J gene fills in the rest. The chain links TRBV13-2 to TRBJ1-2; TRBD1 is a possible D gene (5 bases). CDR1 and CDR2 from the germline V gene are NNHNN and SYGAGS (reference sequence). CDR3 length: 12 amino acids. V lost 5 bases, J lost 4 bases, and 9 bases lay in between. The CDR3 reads CASGADSSDYTF. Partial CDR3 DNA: TGTGCCAGCGGGGCTGACAGCTCC.

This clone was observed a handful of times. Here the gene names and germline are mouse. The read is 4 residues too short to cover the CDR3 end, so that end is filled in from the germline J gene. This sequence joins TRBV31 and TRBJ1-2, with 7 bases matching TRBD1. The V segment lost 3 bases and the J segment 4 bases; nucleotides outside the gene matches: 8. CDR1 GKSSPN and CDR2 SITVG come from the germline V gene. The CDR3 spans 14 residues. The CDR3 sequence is CAWSQTGEGSDYTF. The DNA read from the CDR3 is TGTGCCTGGAGCCAAACAGGGGAGGGCTCC.

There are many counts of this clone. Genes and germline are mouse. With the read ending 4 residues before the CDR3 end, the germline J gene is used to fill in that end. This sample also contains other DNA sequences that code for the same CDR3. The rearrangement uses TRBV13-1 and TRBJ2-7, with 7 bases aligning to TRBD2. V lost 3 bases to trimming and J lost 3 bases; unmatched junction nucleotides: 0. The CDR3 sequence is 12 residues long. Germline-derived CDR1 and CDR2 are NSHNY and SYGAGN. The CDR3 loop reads CASSGTGYEQYF. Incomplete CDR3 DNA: TGTGCCAGCAGTGGGACTGGCTAT.

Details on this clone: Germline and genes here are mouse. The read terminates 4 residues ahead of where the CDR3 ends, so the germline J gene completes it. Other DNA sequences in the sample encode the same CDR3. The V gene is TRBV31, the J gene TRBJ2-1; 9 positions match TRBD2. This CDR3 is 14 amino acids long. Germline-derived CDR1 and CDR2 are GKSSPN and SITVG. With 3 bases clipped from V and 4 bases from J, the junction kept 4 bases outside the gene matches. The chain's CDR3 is CAWSQLGGYAEQFF. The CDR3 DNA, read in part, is TGTGCCTGGAGCCAACTGGGGGGTTATGCT.

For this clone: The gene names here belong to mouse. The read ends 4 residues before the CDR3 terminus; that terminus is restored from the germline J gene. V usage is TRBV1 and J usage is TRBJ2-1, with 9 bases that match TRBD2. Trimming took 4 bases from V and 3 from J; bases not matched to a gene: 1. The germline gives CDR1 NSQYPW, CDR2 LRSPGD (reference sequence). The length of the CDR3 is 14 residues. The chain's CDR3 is CTCSVTGGYAEQFF. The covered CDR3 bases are TGCACCTGCAGTGTGACTGGGGGCTATGCT.

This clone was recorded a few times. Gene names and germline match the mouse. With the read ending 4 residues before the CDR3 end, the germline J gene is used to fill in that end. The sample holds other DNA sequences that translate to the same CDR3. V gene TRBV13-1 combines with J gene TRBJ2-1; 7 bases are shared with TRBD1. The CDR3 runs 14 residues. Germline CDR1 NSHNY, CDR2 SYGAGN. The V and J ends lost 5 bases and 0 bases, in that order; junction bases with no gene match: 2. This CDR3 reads CASSAGGNYAEQFF. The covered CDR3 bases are TGTGCCAGCAGCGCAGGGGGTAACTATGCT.

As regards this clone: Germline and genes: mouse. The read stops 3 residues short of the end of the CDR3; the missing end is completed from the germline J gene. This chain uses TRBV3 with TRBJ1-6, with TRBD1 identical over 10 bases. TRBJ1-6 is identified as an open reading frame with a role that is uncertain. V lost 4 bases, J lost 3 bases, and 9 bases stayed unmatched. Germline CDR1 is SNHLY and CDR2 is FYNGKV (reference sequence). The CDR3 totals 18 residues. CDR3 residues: CASSSLSGTGVYNSPLYF. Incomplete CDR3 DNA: TGTGCCAGCAGCTCCCTTTCCGGGACAGGGGTCTATAATTCGCCC.

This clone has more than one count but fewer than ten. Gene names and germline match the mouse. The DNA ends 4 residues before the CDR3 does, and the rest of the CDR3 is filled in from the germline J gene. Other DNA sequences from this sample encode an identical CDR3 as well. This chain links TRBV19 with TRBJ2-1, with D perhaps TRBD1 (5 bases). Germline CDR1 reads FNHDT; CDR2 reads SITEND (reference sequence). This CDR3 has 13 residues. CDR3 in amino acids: CASSIQGGAEQFF. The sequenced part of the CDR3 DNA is TGTGCCAGCAGTATACAGGGAGGAGCT. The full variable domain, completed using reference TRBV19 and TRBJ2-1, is GGIITQTPKFLIGQEGQKLTLKCQQNFNHDTMYWYRQDSGKGLRLIYYSITENDLQKGDLSEGYDASREKKSSFSLTVTSAQKNEMAVFLCASSIQGGAEQFFGPGTRLTVL.

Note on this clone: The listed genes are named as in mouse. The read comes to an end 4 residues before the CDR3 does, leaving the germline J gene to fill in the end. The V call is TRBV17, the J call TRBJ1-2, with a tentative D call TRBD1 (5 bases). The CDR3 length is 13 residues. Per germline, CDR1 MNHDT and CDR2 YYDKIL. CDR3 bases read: TGTGCTAGCAGTGGGGACTGGGGGGGC. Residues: CASSGDWGG. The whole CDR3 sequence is CASSGDWGGDYTF.

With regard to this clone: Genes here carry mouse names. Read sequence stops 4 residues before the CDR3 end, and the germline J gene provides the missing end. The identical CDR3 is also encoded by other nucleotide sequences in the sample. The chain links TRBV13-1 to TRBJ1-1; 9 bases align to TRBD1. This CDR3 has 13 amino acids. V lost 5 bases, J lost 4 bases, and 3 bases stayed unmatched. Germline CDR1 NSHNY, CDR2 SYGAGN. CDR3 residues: CASRGTGSTEVFF. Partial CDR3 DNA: TGTGCCAGCAGGGGGACAGGGTCCACA.